This passage covers 20 T cell receptor beta chains from one sample sequenced in a study of regulatory T cells in long-lasting Graves disease. Time point reported: newly diagnosed GD, antithyroid drugs for less than 3 months. Isolated PBMC RNA provided the starting material for the TCR library. The authors built TCR beta libraries using iRepertoire HTBI primers and Arm-PCR of CDR3 regions. MiXCR, applied by TCRdb to the multiplex PCR reads, yields one record per CDR3 protein. The profile covers about 560,000 distinct CDR3 sequences, with roughly a sixth appearing a single time and 12% taken by the ten largest. These same data were also listed under a study on T cells in Graves' hyperthyroidism and ophthalmopathy.

Sequenced material: peripheral blood mononuclear cells (PBMCs), taken at new diagnosis, from a patient treated with antithyroid drugs. These receptors were collected from a man aged 18-30 years with Graves disease.

This chain joins TRBV24-1 and TRBJ2-2, with 7 bases aligning to TRBD1. Germline assignment: CDR1 KGHDR and CDR2 SFDVKD. This CDR3 is 16 amino acids long. The V and J ends lost 0 bases and 0 bases, in that order; junction bases with no gene match: 0. The CDR3 spells CATSDLQGANTGELFF. In DNA, the CDR3 is TGTGCCACCAGTGATTTGCAGGGGGCGAACACCGGGGAGCTGTTTTTT.

The rearrangement joins TRBV13 to TRBJ2-1; 7 bases are a match to TRBD2. CDR3 length equals 15 residues. Per germline, CDR1 PRHDT and CDR2 FYEKMQ (reference sequence). V lost 6 bases and J lost 1; bases outside the gene matches: 6. CDR3 loop: CASRASGKSYNEQFF. In DNA, the CDR3 is TGTGCCAGCAGGGCTAGCGGCAAATCCTACAATGAGCAGTTCTTC.

The chain uses TRBV2 and TRBJ1-1; D perhaps matches TRBD1 (6 bases). This CDR3 contains 15 residues. Deletions cut 6 bases from V and 3 bases from J, with 17 bases between. Germline CDR1 reads SNHLY; CDR2 reads FYNNEI. In DNA, the CDR3 is TGTGCCAGCAGCGGGACACCTCATGAGGACACTGAAGCTTTCTTT. Its translation: CASSGTPHEDTEAFF.

This clonotype was recorded at least ten times. This chain uses TRBV20-1 with TRBJ2-1; 8 bases agree with TRBD1. Germline trimming cut 7 bases from V and 6 bases from J; bases unmatched to any gene: 5. The CDR3 spans 12 residues. CDR1 is DFQATT and CDR2 is SNEGSKA in the germline V gene (reference sequence). The CDR3 protein is CSVQGQGNEQFF. In DNA, the CDR3 is TGCAGTGTCCAAGGACAGGGCAATGAGCAGTTCTTC.

This clonotype has more than one count but fewer than ten. At one end the junction does not follow the germline gene, possibly because of a read error. The chain uses TRBV12-3 or TRBV12-4 and TRBJ1-2, with D uncertain. This CDR3 has 12 amino acids. The CDR3 DNA reads as TGTGCCGGCAGCCCGGACTCCTATGGCTACACCTTC. As protein: CAGSPDSYGYTF.

This clonotype appeared many times. V gene TRBV12-3 or TRBV12-4 combines with J gene TRBJ2-7, with TRBD2 matching over 8 bases. V dropped 4 bases and J dropped 4; count of bases not matched to a gene: 0. The length of the CDR3 is 12 residues. The CDR3 nucleotides are TGTGCCAGCAGTTCGGGGGGGTACGAGCAGTACTTC. It yields the protein CASSSGGYEQYF.

Only a few counts were recorded for this clonotype. The chain carries TRBV20-1 and TRBJ2-7; possible D gene TRBD1, 6 bases. Germline CDR1 is DFQATT and CDR2 is SNEGSKA (reference sequence). The germline V and J ends were trimmed by 0 bases and 2 bases, with 11 bases remaining between them. This CDR3 is built from 14 residues. CDR3 region: CSARDSNRAYEQYF. The CDR3 DNA sequence: TGCAGTGCTAGAGATTCCAACAGGGCCTACGAGCAGTACTTC.

Of note for this clonotype: Possible read error: a much larger clone is one base away. The chain recombines TRBV2 with TRBJ1-6, with TRBD1 as a possible D gene (6 bases). The CDR3 loop spans 14 amino acids. CDR1 and CDR2 (germline): SNHLY, FYNNEI. This CDR3 reads CASLHLTGDSPPHF. The CDR3 nucleotides read TGTGCCAGCCTACACTTGACAGGCGATTCACCCCCCCACTTT.

This clonotype was observed a handful of times. The chain couples TRBV14 to TRBJ2-2; 12 nucleotides match TRBD2. Per the germline V gene, CDR1 is SGHDN and CDR2 is FVKESK. This CDR3 region has 20 residues. V lost 0 bases to trimming and J lost 0 bases; unmatched junction nucleotides: 8. This CDR3 reads CASSQDDARTSGTNTGELFF. CDR3 DNA: TGTGCCAGCAGCCAAGACGACGCCCGGACTAGCGGGACGAACACCGGGGAGCTGTTTTTT. Based on the CDR3 plus reference TRBV14 and TRBJ2-2, the full variable domain is EAGVTQFPSHSVIEKGQTVTLRCDPISGHDNLYWYRRVMGKEIKFLLHFVKESKQDESGMPNNRFLAERTGGTYSTLKVQPAELEDSGVYFCASSQDDARTSGTNTGELFFGEGSRLTVL.

The sample holds a few counts of this clonotype. This chain connects TRBV6-1 to TRBJ2-3, with 10 positions matching TRBD1. V lost 0 bases, J lost 6 bases, and 12 bases stayed unmatched. Germline assignment: CDR1 MNHNS and CDR2 SASEGT. The CDR3 has 18 residues. As DNA, the CDR3 is TGTGCCAGCAGTGAAGCGCTGGGGGGGACAGGGGCCCGCGATACGCAGTATTTT. Residues: CASSEALGGTGARDTQYF.

Many counts were recorded for this clonotype. V and J are TRBV20-1 and TRBJ2-1, with 9 bases lining up with TRBD2. CDR1 is DFQATT and CDR2 is SNEGSKA in the germline V gene (reference sequence). With V trimmed by 3 bases and J by 0 bases, 9 bases remained unmatched. This CDR3 has 17 amino acids. The CDR3 DNA is TGCAGTGCTAGCGACCCACTAGCGGGTAGCTCCTACAATGAGCAGTTCTTC. Protein: CSASDPLAGSSYNEQFF.

This clonotype turned up a few times. The V gene is TRBV9, the J gene TRBJ2-3; no clear D gene. The CDR3 runs 14 residues. Trimming cost V 0 bases and J 5 bases, with 10 bases left between them. The germline gives CDR1 SGDLS, CDR2 YYNGEE. In nucleotides, the CDR3 is TGTGCCAGCAGCGTAGATCCCCTACAAGATACGCAGTATTTT. Residues: CASSVDPLQDTQYF.

CDR3 sequence (DNA): TGTGCCAGCAGCCCGGGGACTAGCGGGATATCCGGGGAGCTGTTTTTT. Translating it yields CASSPGTSGISGELFF. This chain joins TRBV5-5 and TRBJ2-2; 13 bases match TRBD2. This CDR3 region has 16 residues. CDR1 is SGHKS, CDR2 YYEKEE, per germline (reference sequence). J lost 6 bases, V lost 4 bases, and 6 bases had no gene match.

This clonotype was detected ten times or more. The chain links TRBV11-2 to TRBJ2-7, with 11 positions matching TRBD2. Germline values: CDR1 SGHAT, CDR2 FQNNGV. J gave up 4 bases and V 10 bases, and 3 bases lay outside the gene matches. The CDR3 spans 12 residues. CDR3 residues: CATGLAGYEQYF. CDR3 nucleotides: TGTGCCACTGGACTAGCGGGTTACGAGCAGTACTTC.

This clonotype was counted at least ten times. An end of the junction does not agree with germline; a read error may underlie this. The chain joins TRBV20-1 to TRBJ2-7; 12 nucleotides line up with TRBD2. This CDR3 has 15 residues. Germline loops: CDR1 DFQATT, CDR2 SNEGSKA (reference sequence). CDR3 DNA sequence: TGCAGTGCTCGTGCTAGCGGGAGGGCCTCCCACGAGCAGTACTTC. Amino acids: CSARASGRASHEQYF.

This clonotype was seen at least ten times. This rearrangement joins TRBV12-3 or TRBV12-4 to TRBJ2-1; D tentatively reads TRBD1 or TRBD2 (5 bases each). The CDR3 loop spans 13 amino acids. Trimming stripped 5 bases from V and 14 bases from J, with 19 bases between. CDR3 in DNA: TGTGCCAGCAGTCCCACCGGGACGAAGAACGAGTTCTTC. It codes for CASSPTGTKNEFF.

This clonotype appeared a few times. The gene calls are TRBV4-1 and TRBJ2-2, with 8 nucleotides matching TRBD2. Germline CDR1 and CDR2: MGHRA and YSYEKL. The CDR3 totals 14 residues. After removal of 4 bases from V and 3 bases from J, the junction contained 1 base not matched to a gene. The CDR3 coding sequence is TGCGCCAGCAGCCGGACTAGCCACACCGGGGAGCTGTTTTTT. Residues: CASSRTSHTGELFF.

This clonotype has ten or more counts. The chain is built from TRBV2 and TRBJ1-2; D may be TRBD1 (5 bases). Trimming shortened V by 8 bases and J by 5 bases, and 18 bases separated the two germline ends. Germline V gene data show CDR1 as SNHLY and CDR2 as FYNNEI. The CDR3 is made up of 14 amino acids. As DNA, the CDR3 is TGTGCCAGCCGGGACGGGAGTTCTTCTTATGGCTACACCTTC. The encoded protein is CASRDGSSSYGYTF.

This clonotype appeared many times. The chain combines TRBV3-1 with TRBJ2-7; D remains unclear. The CDR3 contains 11 residues. The V gene's germline CDR1 is LGHDT and CDR2 YNNKEL (reference sequence). V lost 5 bases, J lost 6 bases, and 8 bases lay in between. This CDR3 is CASSSRAEQYF. In DNA, the CDR3 is TGTGCCAGCAGCTCGCGCGCCGAGCAGTACTTC.

V is TRBV12-3 or TRBV12-4 and J is TRBJ1-2; D is perhaps TRBD1 (5 bases). This CDR3 is built from 14 residues. V lost 6 bases, J lost 5 bases, and 16 bases lay in between. The CDR3 nucleotides are TGTGCCAGCAGGACGCAGGGTAATCTGTATGGCTACACCTTC. It yields the protein CASRTQGNLYGYTF.